This entry lists 32 T cell receptor beta chains sequenced from one sample in a study of tumor-infiltrating lymphocytes in primary liver carcinoma. From about 490 ng of total RNA, TCR beta-specific cDNA was reverse-transcribed using a constant-region primer. Researchers made the TCR beta libraries by running three nested multiplex PCR rounds with slightly modified ARM-PCR. TRBV1-TRBV30 forward and Cbeta reverse primers drove the first two approximately 11-cycle rounds. TCRdb re-called the multiplex PCR reads with MiXCR, one entry per CDR3 protein. Among more than 50,000 distinct CDR3 sequences listed, about 73% were seen once. Co-extraction yielded RNA and DNA from around 20-30 mg of unsorted bulk tissue. Sequenced material: liver tumor tissue from sampling region 2. Sample subset: tumor region T2, inferior pole. The source of these receptors is a man aged 40-49 years with primary liver carcinoma and hepatitis B virus infection.

Points on this clonotype: Its ends do not fully match the called genes, so a read error is possible. The chain has TRBV11-2 and TRBJ2-7; 15 bases line up with TRBD2. Germline V gene sequence: CDR1 SGHAT, CDR2 FQNNGV. There are 18 residues in the CDR3. The CDR3, as DNA: TGTGCCAGCAACTTATCCGTTGGACTAGCGGGAGGGCGGTACGAGCAGCACTTC. This codes for CASNLSVGLAGGRYEQHF. Full variable domain (remainder filled in from reference TRBV11-2 and TRBJ2-7): EAGVAQSPRYKIIEKRQSVAFWCNPISGHATLYWYQQILGQGPKLLIQFQNNGVVDDSQLPKDRFSAERLKGVDSTLKIQPAKLEDSAVYLCASNLSVGLAGGRYEQHFGPGTRLTVT.

Concerning this clonotype: A much larger clone is a single base away; this may be a read error. J is TRBJ1-1 and V is TRBV19, with D hard to call. The CDR3 is made up of 15 amino acids. CDR1 is LNHDA and CDR2 is SQIVND in the germline V gene (reference sequence). The ends were cut back, 6 bases at V and 0 bases at J, with 14 bases in the middle. CDR3 in DNA: TGTGCCAGTAGAGCATACGAGACCATGAACACTGAAGCTTTCTTT. Translation: CASRAYETMNTEAFF. The full variable domain, rest sourced from reference TRBV19 and TRBJ1-1, is DGGITQSPKYLFRKEGQNVTLSCEQNLNHDAMYWYRQDPGQGLRLIYYSQIVNDFQKGDIAEGYSVSREKKESFPLTVTSAQKNPTAFYLCASRAYETMNTEAFFGQGTRLTVV.

Worth noting for this clonotype: In this CDR3 the conserved last residue, phenylalanine or tryptophan, is missing, so a read error is likely. It is unclear where the CDR3 begins or ends on the DNA, so no DNA is shown, and the CDR3 is as TCRdb lists it. The chain employs TRBV29-1 and TRBJ1-2. Germline-derived CDR1 and CDR2 are SQVTM and ANQGSEA. The CDR3 spans 14 amino acids, including both terminal residues. The chain's CDR3 is CSVEDVGSDYGYTL.

This clonotype showed up just a few times. This chain joins TRBV28 and TRBJ2-3; D remains unclear. V was pared by 8 bases and J by 0 bases, with 9 bases between. Germline loops: CDR1 MDHEN, CDR2 SYDVKM. This CDR3 comprises 13 residues. The chain's CDR3 is CASGPPSTDTQYF. The CDR3 DNA follows: TGTGCCAGCGGTCCTCCTAGCACAGATACGCAGTATTTT.

This clonotype was counted between two and nine times. A much larger clone differs by one base, so this may be a read error. No conserved phenylalanine or tryptophan ends this CDR3, so it is likely a read error. The chain joins TRBV4-1 to TRBJ1-5; 7 nucleotides line up with TRBD1. The trim removed 3 bases at V and 9 bases at J, leaving 8 bases unmatched. Germline V gene sequence: CDR1 MGHRA, CDR2 YSYEKL. CDR3 length equals 14 residues. The CDR3 here is CASSHRQGLGPQHY. The CDR3 nucleotides read TGCGCCAGCAGCCACCGACAGGGTCTAGGGCCCCAGCATTAT.

The count of this clonotype is one. The junction departs from germline at one end; a sequencing error may be responsible. The chain links TRBV10-3 to TRBJ2-7; maybe TRBD2 (7 bases). The germline gives CDR1 ENHRY, CDR2 SYGVKD. The CDR3 sequence is 14 residues long. The CDR3 DNA follows: TGTGTCATCAATGCGGGGGCCCTCTCCTACGAGCAGTACTTC. Protein product: CVINAGALSYEQYF.

On this clonotype: The CDR3 ends on some other residue instead of the conserved phenylalanine or tryptophan, so this is likely a read error. The gene calls are TRBV7-8 and TRBJ2-1, with unresolved D. The V end lost 6 bases, the J end lost 10 bases, and 22 bases lay between the germline ends. This CDR3 spans 15 amino acids. Germline V gene data show CDR1 as SGHVS and CDR2 as FQNEAQ. The CDR3 DNA sequence: TGTGCCAGCAGGCCTGGCGGTTCCCCTCTCGGGGAGCAGTTCTTA. This translates into CASRPGGSPLGEQFL.

On this clonotype: Being one base from a much bigger clone, this may be a read error. V usage is TRBV28 and J usage is TRBJ2-5; D may be TRBD2 (6 bases). Germline loops: CDR1 MDHEN, CDR2 SYDVKM. The CDR3 loop spans 13 amino acids. The CDR3 bases are TGTGCCAGCAGTTCTAGCGTTCAAGGGACCCAGTACTTC. Protein sequence: CASSSSVQGTQYF.

The gene calls are TRBV6-1 and TRBJ2-1; the match to TRBD2 covers 10 bases. Germline CDR1 reads MNHNS; CDR2 reads SASEGT. The CDR3 runs 16 residues. V shed 5 bases, J shed 8 bases, and the junction held 12 bases outside the gene matches. CDR3 residues: CASSHILAGADDEQFF. The CDR3 coding sequence is TGTGCCAGCAGTCATATTCTAGCGGGAGCAGACGATGAGCAGTTCTTC.

The gene calls are TRBV10-1 and TRBJ2-7; either TRBD1 or TRBD2 may fit D (6 bases each). The DNA matches TRBJ2-1 better at its end, which makes the J call doubtful. CDR3 size: 16 residues. CDR1 and CDR2 (germline): WNHNN, SYGVQD (reference sequence). The CDR3 sequence is CALHEVRGGGNYEQFF. The CDR3 nucleotides read TGCGCCTTGCATGAAGTCAGGGGCGGAGGGAACTACGAGCAGTTCTTC.

This clonotype was recorded only once. A read error is possible here, since a much larger clone lies one base away. The CDR3 is CAWSVPGGGNYEQYF. In nucleotides, the CDR3 is TGTGCCTGGAGTGTACCGGGCGGGGGGAACTACGAGCAGTACTTC. The chain links TRBV30 to TRBJ2-7; 8 bases are a match to TRBD2. Germline V CDR1 and CDR2: GTSNPN, SVGIG (reference sequence). CDR3 length: 15 residues. J lost 3 bases, V lost 0 bases, and 7 bases had no gene match.

Concerning this clonotype itself: A single base separates this from a much larger clone, so it may be a read error. The chain combines TRBV7-9 with TRBJ1-4, with D possibly matching TRBD1 (5 bases). Trimming left V 3 bases short and J 8 bases short, with 13 bases between. This CDR3 has 14 residues. CDR1 and CDR2 (germline): SEHNR, FQNEAQ (reference sequence). The CDR3 sequence is CASSFLGRGEKLFF. Here the CDR3 DNA reads TGTGCCAGCAGCTTCTTGGGCCGGGGGGAAAAACTGTTTTTT. Full variable domain (outside the CDR3, taken from reference TRBV7-9 and TRBJ1-4): DTGVSQNPRHKITKRGQNVTFRCDPISEHNRLYWYRQTLGQGPEFLTYFQNEAQLEKSRLLSDRFSAERPKGSFSTLEIQRTEQGDSAMYLCASSFLGRGEKLFFGSGTQLSVL.

Concerning this clonotype itself: An end of the junction does not agree with germline; a read error may underlie this. Here the CDR3 reads CASRQGGEGSYYEQYF. In DNA, the CDR3 is TGCGCCAGCAGACAAGGAGGAGAGGGTTCCTACTACGAGCAGTACTTC. The gene calls are TRBV4-1 and TRBJ2-7; D might be TRBD2 (5 bases). The CDR3 is made up of 16 amino acids. Germline V gene sequence: CDR1 MGHRA, CDR2 YSYEKL.

Ten or more counts support this clonotype. The J gene is TRBJ1-5, the V gene TRBV28; TRBD1 is a possible D gene (5 bases). Germline V gene lookup returns CDR1 MDHEN and CDR2 SYDVKM. Trimming stripped 6 bases from V and 9 bases from J, with 18 bases between. The CDR3 runs to 14 residues. CDR3 coding DNA: TGTGCCAGCAGGGTGGGACTGAGTCGTTGGCCCCAGCATTTT. It translates to CASRVGLSRWPQHF.

There are a few counts of this clonotype. The chain is built from TRBV9 and TRBJ2-1; D is undetermined. V shed 3 bases and J shed 5 bases, with 6 bases lying between them. From germline, CDR1 is SGDLS and CDR2 YYNGEE. The CDR3 loop spans 12 amino acids. CDR3: CASSATDNEQFF. The CDR3 region has the DNA TGTGCCAGCAGCGCTACCGACAATGAGCAGTTCTTC.

A note on this clonotype: Here the CDR3 omits its conserved ending phenylalanine or tryptophan, so a read error is the likely source. The chain is built from TRBV6-1 and TRBJ2-1; 7 positions match TRBD2. This CDR3 comprises 17 residues. The germline gives CDR1 MNHNS, CDR2 SASEGT. Trimming cost V 4 bases and J 7 bases; bases outside gene matches: 16. The CDR3 bases are TGTGCCAGCAGTGGGGGATCGTGGGCGGGAGAGGTGAATGAGCAGTTCATC. This gives the protein CASSGGSWAGEVNEQFI.

This clonotype came up many times. The chain uses TRBV29-1 and TRBJ2-1, with no clear D. This CDR3 has 10 amino acids. Deletions cut 8 bases from V and 10 bases from J, with 12 bases between. Germline V gene lookup returns CDR1 SQVTM and CDR2 ANQGSEA. As DNA, the CDR3 is TGCAGCTTTCTGACTGGGGAGCAGTTCTTC. This sequence encodes CSFLTGEQFF.

With respect to this clonotype: Sequence at one end of the junction differs from germline and may be a read error. V gene TRBV6-1 combines with J gene TRBJ2-1; 7 bases fit TRBD2. Germline V gene lookup returns CDR1 MNHNS and CDR2 SASEGT. The CDR3 consists of 17 residues. The CDR3 DNA is TGCGCCAGCAGTGGGGGGGTCGTGGGCGGAGAGGTGAATGAGCAGTTCTTC. Translating gives CASSGGVVGGEVNEQFF.

The count of this clonotype is one. The chain is built from TRBV6-6 and TRBJ2-1, with a tentative D call TRBD2 (5 bases). Trimming removed 6 bases from V and 14 bases from J, with 29 bases in between. There are 16 residues in the CDR3. Germline CDR1 MNHNY, CDR2 SVGAGI (reference sequence). CDR3 residues: CASRLSVLSSYNEEFF. The CDR3 bases are TGTGCCAGCAGGCTTAGCGTACTTAGCTCCTACAATGAAGAGTTCTTC.

The DNA of the CDR3 is TGTGCCAGCAGCCCGCCCCCGGATAACAGGAAGGACTTCCAAGAGACCCAGTACTTC. Protein product: CASSPPPDNRKDFQETQYF. The V call is TRBV11-1, the J call TRBJ2-5, with D possibly being TRBD1 or TRBD2 (5 bases each). Per germline, CDR1 SGHAT and CDR2 FQDESV (reference sequence). The CDR3 consists of 19 residues. V was cut by 5 bases and J by 1 base, with 26 bases left in between.

This clonotype occurred once. Its ends do not fully match the called genes, so a read error is possible. V is TRBV7-8 and J is TRBJ2-6; 8 positions match TRBD1. CDR1 is SGHVS, CDR2 FQNEAQ, per germline. The CDR3 runs 20 residues. The CDR3 DNA reads TGTGCTAGCAGCAGCCGGACAGGGCCCCAACTCGGAACTGGGGCCAACGTCCTGACTTTC. Translated, it gives CASSSRTGPQLGTGANVLTF.

Notes on this clonotype: At one end the junction does not follow the germline gene, possibly because of a read error. The chain links TRBV10-1 to TRBJ2-3; the match to TRBD2 covers 8 bases. This CDR3 spans 20 amino acids. Germline V gene data show CDR1 as WNHNN and CDR2 as SYGVQD (reference sequence). The CDR3 reads CASSESGTSGTGSYTDTRYF. Here the CDR3 DNA reads TGCGCCAGCAGTGAGTCCGGTACTAGCGGCACCGGGTCGTACACAGATACGCGGTATTTT.

With respect to this clonotype: One end of the junction does not line up with germline, which may come from a read error. The chain has TRBV11-2 and TRBJ2-1, with TRBD2 identical over 9 bases. In germline, CDR1 is SGHAT, CDR2 FQNNGV. The CDR3 is made up of 14 amino acids. The CDR3 sequence is CASSLTSGYSEHFF. In DNA, the CDR3 is TGTGCCAGCAGCTTGACTAGCGGATACAGTGAGCACTTCTTC.

The chain employs TRBV2 and TRBJ2-7; 8 bases match TRBD2. Per the germline V gene, CDR1 is SNHLY and CDR2 is FYNNEI. V gave up 9 bases and J gave up 7 bases; unmatched junction bases: 11. The CDR3 totals 13 residues. CDR3 loop: CARRLALSREQYF. CDR3 coding DNA: TGTGCCAGGAGACTAGCGCTCTCCCGGGAGCAGTACTTC.

About this clonotype itself: Given a much more abundant clone one base away, this may be a read error. Since the CDR3 does not end with the conserved phenylalanine or tryptophan, this likely comes from a read error. This chain connects TRBV30 to TRBJ2-5; tentatively, D is TRBD1 (6 bases). The CDR3 contains 15 residues. Germline CDR1 reads GTSNPN; CDR2 reads SVGIG (reference sequence). V gave up 0 bases and J gave up 5 bases, with 16 bases separating them. Here the CDR3 reads CAWSVQGVSSETQYI. CDR3 DNA sequence: TGTGCCTGGAGTGTACAGGGTGTATCTTCGGAGACCCAGTACATC.

The table lists this clonotype with a count of one. Germline is not matched at one junction end, which may reflect a read error. The V and J genes are TRBV28 and TRBJ2-7; 9 positions agree with TRBD2. CDR3 length: 15 residues. Germline assignment: CDR1 MDHEN and CDR2 SYDVKM. CDR3 loop: CDSSAPGLAAGEQYF. CDR3 sequence (DNA): TGTGACAGCAGCGCCCCGGGACTAGCAGCAGGCGAGCAGTACTTC.

Worth noting for this clonotype: The final CDR3 position lacks the conserved phenylalanine or tryptophan, pointing to a likely read error. This chain connects TRBV4-2 to TRBJ2-3, with 7 nucleotides matching TRBD2. With 1 base clipped from V and 3 bases from J, the junction kept 7 bases outside the gene matches. This CDR3 is 16 amino acids long. Germline V gene sequence: CDR1 LGHNA, CDR2 YNFKEQ. Written as DNA, the CDR3 is TGTGCCAGCAGCCAAGGGGGGAGGGTGAGAACAGATACGCAGTATCTT. Its protein product is CASSQGGRVRTDTQYL.

The gene calls are TRBV9 and TRBJ2-1; D not resolved. Germline V gene data show CDR1 as SGDLS and CDR2 as YYNGEE. This CDR3 comprises 11 residues. The V end was cut by 0 bases, the J end by 15 bases, with 10 bases between. The CDR3 region has the DNA TGTGCCAGCAGCGTAGTGGTAGCCCCGTTCTTC. It is translated as CASSVVVAPFF.

This clonotype was observed at least ten times. The chain recombines TRBV5-1 with TRBJ2-2, with 8 bases that match TRBD2. Germline CDR1 is SGHRS and CDR2 is YFSETQ. CDR3 length equals 15 residues. Losses at the gene ends were 0 bases for V and 5 bases for J; bases not matched to a gene: 3. Here the CDR3 DNA reads TGCGCCAGCAGCTTGGTAGCGGGGCCAACCGGGGAGCTGTTTTTT. It translates to CASSLVAGPTGELFF.

Remarks on this clonotype: At one of its ends the junction is not consistent with the germline gene, which may arise from a read error. This sequence joins TRBV7-8 and TRBJ2-2; 7 positions agree with TRBD2. CDR1 and CDR2 (germline): SGHVS, FQNEAQ. The CDR3 length is 17 residues. Written as DNA, the CDR3 is TGTGCCACCAGCTCCCTTGCCAGCGGAGGGAGGGGCGGGGAACTGTTTTTT. Protein sequence: CATSSLASGGRGGELFF. Full variable domain (outside the CDR3, taken from reference TRBV7-8 and TRBJ2-2): GAGVSQSPRYKVAKRGQDVALRCDPISGHVSLFWYQQALGQGPEFLTYFQNEAQLDKSGLPSDRFFAERPEGSVSTLKIQRTQQEDSAVYLCATSSLASGGRGGELFFGEGSRLTVL.

The rearrangement uses TRBV11-1 and TRBJ2-1, with D unclear. This CDR3 spans 17 amino acids. CDR1 and CDR2 (germline): SGHAT, FQDESV (reference sequence). Trimming removed 3 bases at V and 7 bases at J, with 22 bases between. CDR3: CASSFGPQISHENEQFF. The DNA of the CDR3 is TGTGCCAGCAGCTTTGGGCCTCAGATATCCCATGAGAATGAGCAGTTCTTC. The variable domain in full, completed from reference TRBV11-1 and TRBJ2-1, reads EAEVAQSPRYKITEKSQAVAFWCDPISGHATLYWYRQILGQGPELLVQFQDESVVDDSQLPKDRFSAERLKGVDSTLKIQPAELGDSAMYLCASSFGPQISHENEQFFGPGTRLTVL.

A word on this clonotype: At one end the junction does not follow the germline gene, possibly because of a read error. The V call is TRBV29-1, the J call TRBJ2-1; D ambiguous. CDR3 length: 16 residues. Germline CDR1 and CDR2: SQVTM and ANQGSEA. This CDR3 reads CSDEDLRVVGYNEQLF. The DNA of the CDR3 is TGCAGCGATGAAGATCTTCGGGTAGTTGGGTACAATGAGCAGCTCTTC.